This T cell receptor beta chain comes out of a study of blood T cell repertoires in COVID-19. Study-level background: From T cells, B-cell-depleted T cells, or PBMCs came the material, which was cDNA or gDNA.

In the original analysis: Amplification with reference gene primers provided the estimates of nucleated cell counts. Measured with immunoSEQ multiplex PCR; TCRdb has only the in-frame clones, and not every one. V and J calls and clone size follow that table, whereas D and trimming were derived from the DNA. The sample shows 130,000 or so clones, approximately 68% of them seen only once. Trimming cost V 5 bases and J 4 bases; bases outside gene matches: 7. This CDR3 has 16 residues. Per the germline V gene, CDR1 is SGHTA and CDR2 is FQGNSA. V gene TRBV7-2 combines with J gene TRBJ2-7; 14 nucleotides agree with TRBD2. Sample: peripheral blood. The receptor's source is a woman in her 70s with acute or convalescent COVID-19. CDR3: CASSQPGLAGEYEQYF. CDR3 coding DNA: TGTGCCAGCAGCCAACCGGGACTAGCGGGGGAGTACGAGCAGTACTTC.